Presented here are 31 T cell receptor beta chains from one specimen sequenced in a study of glioma-infiltrating T cells after dendritic cell vaccination. Using immunoSEQ multiplex PCR, the repertoire was profiled, and TCRdb retains in-frame clones only, with some absent. Here the sample spans 90,000 or so clones, roughly 84% being singletons. The sequencing here drew on blood, taken before dendritic cell vaccination. These receptors all stem from a human donor with glioblastoma.

V gene TRBV5-7 combines with J gene TRBJ1-5; TRBD1 might be the D (5 bases). TRBV5-7 is sorted into the ORF group, with uncertain function. V gave up 4 bases and J gave up 6 bases, with 11 bases separating them. The CDR3 sequence is 13 residues long. CDR3 coding DNA: TGTGCCAGCAGCCCGGGGGTGAGTCAGCCCCAGCATTTT. This gives the protein CASSPGVSQPQHF.

The chain joins TRBV4-2 to TRBJ2-3; 10 bases line up with TRBD2. This CDR3 has 18 residues. Unmatched junction bases numbered 15, after V lost 3 bases and J lost 6 bases. The germline CDR1 and CDR2 sequences are LGHNA and YNFKEQ. The CDR3 coding sequence is TGTGCCAGCAGCCAGGCCTTAATACCGGGACTAGCGATGGATACGCAGTATTTT. Its translation: CASSQALIPGLAMDTQYF.

This rearrangement joins TRBV7-8 to TRBJ1-1; weak D call: TRBD1 (5 bases). The ends were cut back, 1 base at V and 1 base at J, with 16 bases in the middle. Germline CDR1 reads SGHVS; CDR2 reads FQNEAQ. The CDR3 extends over 17 amino acids. In nucleotides, the CDR3 is TGTGCCAGCAGCTTAGTTCCCATACAGGCGGAGAACACTGAAGCTTTCTTT. This encodes CASSLVPIQAENTEAFF. Supplemented by reference TRBV7-8 and TRBJ1-1, the full variable domain reads GAGVSQSPRYKVAKRGQDVALRCDPISGHVSLFWYQQALGQGPEFLTYFQNEAQLDKSGLPSDRFFAERPEGSVSTLKIQRTQQEDSAVYLCASSLVPIQAENTEAFFGQGTRLTVV.

The chain recombines TRBV5-1 with TRBJ2-7; 11 nucleotides match TRBD2. This CDR3 spans 14 amino acids. CDR1 and CDR2 (germline): SGHRS, YFSETQ. V was pared by 3 bases and J by 6 bases, with 5 bases of the junction left unmatched. This chain's CDR3 is CASSSPGLAVEQYF. The DNA of the CDR3 is TGCGCCAGCAGCTCCCCGGGACTAGCGGTCGAGCAGTACTTC. Filled out from reference TRBV5-1 and TRBJ2-7, the complete variable domain reads KAGVTQTPRYLIKTRGQQVTLSCSPISGHRSVSWYQQTPGQGLQFLFEYFSETQRNKGNFPGRFSGRQFSNSRSEMNVSTLELGDSALYLCASSSPGLAVEQYFGPGTRLTVT.

The chain's CDR3 is CASSIGPGQGATGELFF. In nucleotides, the CDR3 is TGTGCCAGTAGTATCGGCCCGGGACAGGGGGCCACCGGGGAGCTGTTTTTT. The genes are TRBV19 and TRBJ2-2, with TRBD1 matching over 12 bases. Germline lookup yields CDR1 LNHDA and CDR2 SQIVND (reference sequence). This CDR3 has 17 residues. The V and J ends lost 3 bases and 4 bases, in that order; junction bases with no gene match: 6.

The chain combines TRBV6-1 with TRBJ2-1, with D perhaps TRBD1 (6 bases). The V end lost 5 bases, the J end lost 5 bases, and 16 bases lay between the germline ends. The germline gives CDR1 MNHNS, CDR2 SASEGT. The CDR3 has 15 residues. Here the CDR3 DNA reads TGTGCCAGCAGTCCTGGGGGCGGTTCTAACAATGAGCAGTTCTTC. Amino acids: CASSPGGGSNNEQFF.

The chain carries TRBV7-2 and TRBJ2-1, with D possibly being TRBD1 (5 bases). Germline V lookup: CDR1 SGHTA, CDR2 FQGNSA. The CDR3 totals 15 residues. V dropped 10 bases and J dropped 0 bases, with 16 bases sitting between them. The CDR3 DNA reads TGTGCCACCAATAGGGGCTTCAGCTCCTACAATGAGCAGTTCTTC. This encodes CATNRGFSSYNEQFF.

This sequence joins TRBV15 and TRBJ1-2, with 8 bases identical to TRBD1. Trimming at V came to 4 bases and at J to 1 base, leaving 8 bases not matched to a gene. CDR1 LNHNV and CDR2 YYDKDF come from the germline V gene (reference sequence). The CDR3 totals 16 residues. CDR3 loop: CATSIGQGGVNYGYTF. In DNA form, the CDR3 reads TGTGCCACCAGCATTGGACAGGGTGGGGTTAACTATGGCTACACCTTC. Looking up the rest from reference TRBV15 and TRBJ1-2 gives the full variable domain: DAMVIQNPRYQVTQFGKPVTLSCSQTLNHNVMYWYQQKSSQAPKLLFHYYDKDFNNEADTPDNFQSRRPNTSFCFLDIRSPGLGDTAMYLCATSIGQGGVNYGYTFGSGTRLTVV.

As concerns this clone: Other DNA sequences in the sample encode the same CDR3. The genes are TRBV9 and TRBJ2-3, with TRBD2 matching over 14 bases. The V gene's germline CDR1 is SGDLS and CDR2 YYNGEE. With V trimmed by 3 bases and J by 6 bases, 3 bases remained unmatched. The CDR3 runs to 15 residues. The CDR3 sequence: CASSGGLAGVDTQYF. CDR3 nucleotides: TGTGCCAGCAGCGGGGGACTAGCGGGAGTGGATACGCAGTATTTT.

The chain joins TRBV19 to TRBJ2-5; TRBD1 matches at 9 bases. This CDR3 contains 15 residues. In germline, CDR1 is LNHDA, CDR2 SQIVND (reference sequence). The V gene end was trimmed by 3 bases and the J gene end by 4 bases; junction bases not matched to a gene: 6. CDR3 sequence: CASSIGQGMGETQYF. CDR3 nucleotides: TGTGCCAGTAGTATCGGACAGGGGATGGGAGAGACCCAGTACTTC.

This chain links TRBV9 with TRBJ2-3, with 9 bases matching TRBD2. Germline CDR1 and CDR2: SGDLS and YYNGEE. CDR3 size: 16 residues. The V gene end was trimmed by 5 bases and the J gene end by 0 bases; junction bases not matched to a gene: 7. CDR3 region: CASRGEGLASTDTQYF. Written as DNA, the CDR3 is TGTGCCAGCAGGGGGGAAGGACTAGCGAGCACAGATACGCAGTATTTT.

The chain carries TRBV7-9 and TRBJ1-1, with 7 bases fitting TRBD1. The germline CDR1 and CDR2 sequences are SEHNR and FQNEAQ (reference sequence). This CDR3 region has 14 residues. V lost 5 bases, J lost 1 base, and 4 bases stayed unmatched. CDR3 sequence: CASSTQGGNTEAFF. The CDR3 coding sequence is TGTGCCAGCAGCACCCAGGGGGGGAACACTGAAGCTTTCTTT.

The chain recombines TRBV7-2 with TRBJ1-2; a weak D match, TRBD1 (6 bases). CDR3 length: 17 residues. The V and J ends lost 5 bases and 5 bases respectively, with 24 bases between them. Germline values: CDR1 SGHTA, CDR2 FQGNSA. CDR3 region: CASSPSQPDSHFYGYTF. CDR3 DNA sequence: TGTGCCAGCAGCCCCTCACAACCGGACAGTCATTTTTATGGCTACACCTTC.

The rearrangement uses TRBV6-1 and TRBJ1-5, with TRBD1 identical over 7 bases. The V gene's germline CDR1 is MNHNS and CDR2 SASEGT. The CDR3 has 17 amino acids. With 4 bases clipped from V and 0 bases from J, the junction kept 9 bases outside the gene matches. CDR3 region: CASSATGTVYSNQPQHF. The CDR3, as DNA: TGTGCCAGCAGTGCGACCGGGACAGTCTATAGCAATCAGCCCCAGCATTTT.

The chain couples TRBV6-1 to TRBJ1-2; D gene unclear. Trimming stripped 10 bases from V and 1 base from J, with 16 bases between. CDR1 MNHNS and CDR2 SASEGT come from the germline V gene. There are 14 residues in the CDR3. CDR3 protein: CATTWTSLNYGYTF. For the CDR3, the DNA is TGTGCCACAACATGGACTTCTCTTAACTATGGCTACACCTTC.

The chain combines TRBV4-1 with TRBJ1-1; D uncertain. The V end lost 5 bases, the J end lost 7 bases, and 8 bases lay between the germline ends. The CDR3 has 11 residues. CDR1 and CDR2 (germline): MGHRA, YSYEKL. In nucleotides, the CDR3 is TGCGCCAGCAGCGCGGCCCGTGAAGCTTTCTTT. Residues: CASSAAREAFF.

The genes are TRBV4-2 and TRBJ2-1, with 10 bases lining up with TRBD2. This CDR3 region has 15 residues. The V and J ends lost 0 bases and 15 bases, in that order; junction bases with no gene match: 11. Germline V gives CDR1 LGHNA, CDR2 YNFKEQ. This CDR3 is CASSQETSGMGLLFF. The CDR3 nucleotides read TGTGCCAGCAGCCAAGAAACTAGCGGGATGGGTTTGCTGTTCTTC.

The rearrangement links TRBV18 to TRBJ2-4, with 7 bases that match TRBD1. The J segment lost 6 bases and the V segment lost 2 bases, leaving 4 bases of the junction unmatched. The CDR3 extends over 14 amino acids. Germline lookup yields CDR1 KGHSH and CDR2 LQKENI. CDR3: CASSPTGDGNIQYF. The CDR3 DNA reads TGTGCCAGCTCACCAACAGGGGATGGAAACATTCAGTACTTC.

The chain carries TRBV6-5 and TRBJ1-4, with no clear D. V was pared by 0 bases and J by 4 bases, with 12 bases between. The germline CDR1 and CDR2 sequences are MNHEY and SVGAGI. This CDR3 is 16 amino acids long. The CDR3 loop is CASSYSRRDLNEKLFF. The CDR3 DNA sequence: TGTGCCAGCAGTTACTCTCGGAGAGATCTTAATGAAAAACTGTTTTTT.

The chain has TRBV7-2 and TRBJ2-7, with TRBD2 matching over 8 bases. CDR1 and CDR2 (germline): SGHTA, FQGNSA. This CDR3 is 16 amino acids long. With 5 bases clipped from V and 3 bases from J, the junction kept 12 bases outside the gene matches. For the CDR3, the DNA is TGTGCCAGCAGCCCACGACTAGCGAGGGGCGGCTACGAGCAGTACTTC. It codes for CASSPRLARGGYEQYF.

The V gene is TRBV6-6, the J gene TRBJ1-2; D gene ambiguous. Germline V gives CDR1 MNHNY, CDR2 SVGAGI (reference sequence). Trimming left V 2 bases short and J 3 bases short, with 13 bases between. This CDR3 comprises 15 residues. The CDR3 coding sequence is TGTGCCAGCAGTTACCCTGCCCAATCGGACTATGGCTACACCTTC. It specifies CASSYPAQSDYGYTF.

The chain uses TRBV6-1 and TRBJ2-7; 7 bases map to TRBD1. The CDR3 consists of 13 residues. After removal of 8 bases from V and 2 bases from J, the junction contained 6 bases not matched to a gene. The germline gives CDR1 MNHNS, CDR2 SASEGT. The CDR3 coding sequence is TGTGCCAGCGCTAACAGGGGTCCCTACGAGCAGTACTTC. Translation gives CASANRGPYEQYF.

This clone is a singleton in its sample. This rearrangement joins TRBV5-6 to TRBJ1-1; D uncertain. V was cut by 0 bases and J by 3 bases, with 9 bases left in between. Germline V gene data show CDR1 as SGHDT and CDR2 as YYEEEE. CDR3 size: 14 residues. Here the CDR3 reads CASSLAEAYTEAFF. CDR3 sequence (DNA): TGTGCCAGCAGCTTGGCCGAGGCTTACACTGAAGCTTTCTTT.

About this clone itself: The identical CDR3 is also encoded by other nucleotide sequences in the sample. This chain uses TRBV5-1 with TRBJ2-5; TRBD2 aligns across 7 bases. The CDR3 loop spans 14 amino acids. V shed 1 base, J shed 4 bases, and the junction held 4 bases outside the gene matches. Germline V lookup: CDR1 SGHRS, CDR2 YFSETQ. In DNA, the CDR3 is TGCGCCAGCAGCTTGATGGGGGGGGGAGAGACCCAGTACTTC. Its translation: CASSLMGGGETQYF.

This clone was counted a single time. The chain uses TRBV7-2 and TRBJ2-3; the match to TRBD2 covers 9 bases. The V gene end was trimmed by 6 bases and the J gene end by 6 bases; junction bases not matched to a gene: 13. Germline CDR1 reads SGHTA; CDR2 reads FQGNSA. The CDR3 is 16 amino acids. The CDR3 coding sequence is TGTGCCAGCAGTGTACCACTAGCGGGCCACGGGGATACGCAGTATTTT. Its translation is CASSVPLAGHGDTQYF.

This chain joins TRBV5-1 and TRBJ2-3; 8 bases agree with TRBD2. The ends lost 2 bases at V and 4 bases at J; junction bases unmatched: 9. CDR3 length equals 16 residues. Germline CDR1 reads SGHRS; CDR2 reads YFSETQ. CDR3 sequence reads: CASSLAGGTSADTQYF. CDR3 bases: TGCGCCAGCAGCTTAGCGGGTGGGACTAGTGCAGATACGCAGTATTTT.

V is TRBV7-9 and J is TRBJ2-1, with D possibly TRBD2 on 5 matching bases. Germline CDR1 is SEHNR and CDR2 is FQNEAQ (reference sequence). This CDR3 is built from 15 residues. Trimming shortened V by 5 bases and J by 7 bases, and 18 bases separated the two germline ends. The CDR3 sequence is CASSPPGAPGNEQFF. DNA for the CDR3: TGTGCCAGCAGCCCACCCGGCGCCCCGGGGAATGAGCAGTTCTTC.

V gene TRBV27 combines with J gene TRBJ2-5, with D possibly matching TRBD2 (6 bases). The CDR3 is 14 residues long. Germline CDR1 MNHEY, CDR2 SMNVEV (reference sequence). V dropped 4 bases and J dropped 4 bases, with 13 bases sitting between them. The CDR3 sequence is CASSWGSGAETQYF. DNA for the CDR3: TGTGCCAGCAGTTGGGGGTCGGGAGCAGAGACCCAGTACTTC.

V usage is TRBV30 and J usage is TRBJ1-6; maybe TRBD1 (6 bases). The CDR3 consists of 16 residues. From germline, CDR1 is GTSNPN and CDR2 SVGIG (reference sequence). Trimming shortened V by 4 bases and J by 9 bases, and 22 bases separated the two germline ends. CDR3: CAWTLGLTGGGSPLHF. For the CDR3, the DNA is TGTGCCTGGACCTTGGGGCTGACAGGCGGTGGTTCACCCCTCCACTTT.

The gene calls are TRBV6-1 and TRBJ2-7, with D maybe TRBD1 (5 bases). Germline V gene data show CDR1 as MNHNS and CDR2 as SASEGT. V was pared by 4 bases and J by 1 base, with 14 bases between. The CDR3 has 15 residues. The CDR3 here is CASSGVQGPSYEQYF. CDR3 sequence (DNA): TGTGCCAGCAGTGGGGTCCAGGGCCCTTCCTACGAGCAGTACTTC.

V and J are TRBV30 and TRBJ2-2; maybe TRBD2 (5 bases). Germline values: CDR1 GTSNPN, CDR2 SVGIG (reference sequence). V lost 5 bases and J 2 bases, leaving 6 bases between the germline ends. The length of the CDR3 is 12 residues. CDR3 loop: CAWGGNTGELFF. CDR3 nucleotide sequence: TGTGCCTGGGGAGGCAACACCGGGGAGCTGTTTTTT.